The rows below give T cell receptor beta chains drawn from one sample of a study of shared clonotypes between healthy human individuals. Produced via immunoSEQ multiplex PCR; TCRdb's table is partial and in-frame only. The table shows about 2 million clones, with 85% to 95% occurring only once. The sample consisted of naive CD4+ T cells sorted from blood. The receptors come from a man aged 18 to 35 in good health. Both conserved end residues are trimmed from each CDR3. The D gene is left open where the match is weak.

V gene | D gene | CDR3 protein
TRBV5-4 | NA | ASGARDTDTQY
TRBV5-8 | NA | ASSPGLWERYEQY
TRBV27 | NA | ASAPNWGGYT
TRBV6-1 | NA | ASSLQGTEAF
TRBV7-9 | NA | ASSPPDPLQY
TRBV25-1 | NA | ASSEHTPGETQY
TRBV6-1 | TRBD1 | ASRDLRTGGLEAF
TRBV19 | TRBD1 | ASSITRQGSTDTQY
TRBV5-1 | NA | ASSLEVAEPTDTQY
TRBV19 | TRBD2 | ASRAGGSDSWETQY
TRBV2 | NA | ASSDEGGQSQPQH
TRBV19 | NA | ASNDHQNSKRF
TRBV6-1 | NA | ASSAGLNPYEQY
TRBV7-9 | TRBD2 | ASSPTSPGGHNEQF
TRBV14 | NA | ASSQVNMKSQPQH
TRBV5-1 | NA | ASSLGTISSNTIY
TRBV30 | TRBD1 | AWSTQGAAGYT
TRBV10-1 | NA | ASSESPVGYGYT
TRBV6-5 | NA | ASSRLGGEQF
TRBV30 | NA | ALNREGYT
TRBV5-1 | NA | ASSLRGLETQY
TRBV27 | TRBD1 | ASSSSQGAQGEQY
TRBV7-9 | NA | ASSSMRYGLNQPQH
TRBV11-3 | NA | ASSFGEGNTGELF
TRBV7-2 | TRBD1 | ASSLLTGARAEAF
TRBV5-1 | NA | ASSPSTREGYT
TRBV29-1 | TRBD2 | SVGGGLAESYEQY
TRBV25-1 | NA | ASSDRTRGEQY
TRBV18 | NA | ASSQTIQETQY
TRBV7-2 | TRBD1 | ASRDRGLEKLF
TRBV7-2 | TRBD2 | ASSPPRTRGNEQF
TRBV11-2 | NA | ASSLVRTGADTQY
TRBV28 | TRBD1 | ASSSGGEGKNIQY
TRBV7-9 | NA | ASSLGRGANEKLF
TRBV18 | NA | ASSPPTGTGNTIY
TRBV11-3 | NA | ASRPPVEGRGPQH
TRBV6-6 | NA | ASSPLGHLDYGYT
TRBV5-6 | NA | ASSSQISSYEQY
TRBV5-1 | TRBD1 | ASSPGTATGTEAF
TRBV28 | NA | ASSLELTNEKLF
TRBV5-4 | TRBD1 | ASSSGGLGNEKLF
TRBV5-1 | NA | ASSLLDSYEQY
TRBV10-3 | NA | AISEKADSNQPQH
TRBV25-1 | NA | ASSEGGFSTDTQY
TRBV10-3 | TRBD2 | AISDYTSGRAYEQY
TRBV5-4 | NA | ASSIGQTTDTQY
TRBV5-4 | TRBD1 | ASSPSGQGASGNTIY
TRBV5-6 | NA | ASSARLGEQY
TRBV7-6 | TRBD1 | ASSSDRGPANYGYT
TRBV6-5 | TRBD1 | ASSLGQGVLYEQY
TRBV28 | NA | ASRDAGGYTEAF
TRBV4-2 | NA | ASSLPGTMNTEAF